This passage covers 2 T cell receptor beta chains from one sample sequenced in a study of blood T cells in healthy people across ages. Sample-barcoded 5' priming and a J-beta primer mix drove a second PCR of roughly 6 to 12 cycles. MiXCR, run by TCRdb on the 5' RACE reads, gives a single entry per CDR3 protein. The table lists 1.5 million or so distinct CDR3 sequences, roughly 43% of them singletons. Sequencing was done on a sample of blood. These receptors were obtained from a woman in her late teens or twenties in good health.

The sample holds a few counts of this clonotype. This chain links TRBV12-3 or TRBV12-4 with TRBJ2-3; D is unclear. This CDR3 spans 16 amino acids. V lost 3 bases to trimming and J lost 2 bases, with 15 bases between them. The DNA for the CDR3 is TGTGCCAGCAGTTTTTTCGGTCTCGGTCACACAGATACGCAGTATTTT. Translated: CASSFFGLGHTDTQYF.

The V and J genes are TRBV27 and TRBJ2-1; 13 bases fit TRBD2. This CDR3 spans 20 amino acids. CDR1 is MNHEY, CDR2 SMNVEV, per germline (reference sequence). Trimming removed 6 bases from V and 4 bases from J; junction bases left unmatched: 18. DNA for the CDR3: TGTGCCAGCAGCCCAGGACTAGCGGGAGCCTCGGCCGTCTTATACAATGAGCAGTTCTTC. Amino acids: CASSPGLAGASAVLYNEQFF.